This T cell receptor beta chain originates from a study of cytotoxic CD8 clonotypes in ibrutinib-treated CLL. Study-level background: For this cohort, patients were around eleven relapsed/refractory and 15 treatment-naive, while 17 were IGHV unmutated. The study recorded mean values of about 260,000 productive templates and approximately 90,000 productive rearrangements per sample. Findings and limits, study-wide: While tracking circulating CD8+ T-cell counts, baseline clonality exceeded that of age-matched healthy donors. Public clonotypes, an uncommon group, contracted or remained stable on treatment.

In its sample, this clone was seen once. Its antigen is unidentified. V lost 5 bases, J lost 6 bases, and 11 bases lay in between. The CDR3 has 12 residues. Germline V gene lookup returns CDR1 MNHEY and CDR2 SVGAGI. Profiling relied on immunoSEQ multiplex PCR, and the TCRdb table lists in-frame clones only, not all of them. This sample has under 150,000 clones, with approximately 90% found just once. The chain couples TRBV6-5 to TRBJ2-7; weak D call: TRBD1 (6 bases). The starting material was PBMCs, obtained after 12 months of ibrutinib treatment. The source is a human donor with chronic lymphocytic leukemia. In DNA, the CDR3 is TGTGCCAGCAGTAACACAGGGCTCGAGCAGTACTTC. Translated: CASSNTGLEQYF.